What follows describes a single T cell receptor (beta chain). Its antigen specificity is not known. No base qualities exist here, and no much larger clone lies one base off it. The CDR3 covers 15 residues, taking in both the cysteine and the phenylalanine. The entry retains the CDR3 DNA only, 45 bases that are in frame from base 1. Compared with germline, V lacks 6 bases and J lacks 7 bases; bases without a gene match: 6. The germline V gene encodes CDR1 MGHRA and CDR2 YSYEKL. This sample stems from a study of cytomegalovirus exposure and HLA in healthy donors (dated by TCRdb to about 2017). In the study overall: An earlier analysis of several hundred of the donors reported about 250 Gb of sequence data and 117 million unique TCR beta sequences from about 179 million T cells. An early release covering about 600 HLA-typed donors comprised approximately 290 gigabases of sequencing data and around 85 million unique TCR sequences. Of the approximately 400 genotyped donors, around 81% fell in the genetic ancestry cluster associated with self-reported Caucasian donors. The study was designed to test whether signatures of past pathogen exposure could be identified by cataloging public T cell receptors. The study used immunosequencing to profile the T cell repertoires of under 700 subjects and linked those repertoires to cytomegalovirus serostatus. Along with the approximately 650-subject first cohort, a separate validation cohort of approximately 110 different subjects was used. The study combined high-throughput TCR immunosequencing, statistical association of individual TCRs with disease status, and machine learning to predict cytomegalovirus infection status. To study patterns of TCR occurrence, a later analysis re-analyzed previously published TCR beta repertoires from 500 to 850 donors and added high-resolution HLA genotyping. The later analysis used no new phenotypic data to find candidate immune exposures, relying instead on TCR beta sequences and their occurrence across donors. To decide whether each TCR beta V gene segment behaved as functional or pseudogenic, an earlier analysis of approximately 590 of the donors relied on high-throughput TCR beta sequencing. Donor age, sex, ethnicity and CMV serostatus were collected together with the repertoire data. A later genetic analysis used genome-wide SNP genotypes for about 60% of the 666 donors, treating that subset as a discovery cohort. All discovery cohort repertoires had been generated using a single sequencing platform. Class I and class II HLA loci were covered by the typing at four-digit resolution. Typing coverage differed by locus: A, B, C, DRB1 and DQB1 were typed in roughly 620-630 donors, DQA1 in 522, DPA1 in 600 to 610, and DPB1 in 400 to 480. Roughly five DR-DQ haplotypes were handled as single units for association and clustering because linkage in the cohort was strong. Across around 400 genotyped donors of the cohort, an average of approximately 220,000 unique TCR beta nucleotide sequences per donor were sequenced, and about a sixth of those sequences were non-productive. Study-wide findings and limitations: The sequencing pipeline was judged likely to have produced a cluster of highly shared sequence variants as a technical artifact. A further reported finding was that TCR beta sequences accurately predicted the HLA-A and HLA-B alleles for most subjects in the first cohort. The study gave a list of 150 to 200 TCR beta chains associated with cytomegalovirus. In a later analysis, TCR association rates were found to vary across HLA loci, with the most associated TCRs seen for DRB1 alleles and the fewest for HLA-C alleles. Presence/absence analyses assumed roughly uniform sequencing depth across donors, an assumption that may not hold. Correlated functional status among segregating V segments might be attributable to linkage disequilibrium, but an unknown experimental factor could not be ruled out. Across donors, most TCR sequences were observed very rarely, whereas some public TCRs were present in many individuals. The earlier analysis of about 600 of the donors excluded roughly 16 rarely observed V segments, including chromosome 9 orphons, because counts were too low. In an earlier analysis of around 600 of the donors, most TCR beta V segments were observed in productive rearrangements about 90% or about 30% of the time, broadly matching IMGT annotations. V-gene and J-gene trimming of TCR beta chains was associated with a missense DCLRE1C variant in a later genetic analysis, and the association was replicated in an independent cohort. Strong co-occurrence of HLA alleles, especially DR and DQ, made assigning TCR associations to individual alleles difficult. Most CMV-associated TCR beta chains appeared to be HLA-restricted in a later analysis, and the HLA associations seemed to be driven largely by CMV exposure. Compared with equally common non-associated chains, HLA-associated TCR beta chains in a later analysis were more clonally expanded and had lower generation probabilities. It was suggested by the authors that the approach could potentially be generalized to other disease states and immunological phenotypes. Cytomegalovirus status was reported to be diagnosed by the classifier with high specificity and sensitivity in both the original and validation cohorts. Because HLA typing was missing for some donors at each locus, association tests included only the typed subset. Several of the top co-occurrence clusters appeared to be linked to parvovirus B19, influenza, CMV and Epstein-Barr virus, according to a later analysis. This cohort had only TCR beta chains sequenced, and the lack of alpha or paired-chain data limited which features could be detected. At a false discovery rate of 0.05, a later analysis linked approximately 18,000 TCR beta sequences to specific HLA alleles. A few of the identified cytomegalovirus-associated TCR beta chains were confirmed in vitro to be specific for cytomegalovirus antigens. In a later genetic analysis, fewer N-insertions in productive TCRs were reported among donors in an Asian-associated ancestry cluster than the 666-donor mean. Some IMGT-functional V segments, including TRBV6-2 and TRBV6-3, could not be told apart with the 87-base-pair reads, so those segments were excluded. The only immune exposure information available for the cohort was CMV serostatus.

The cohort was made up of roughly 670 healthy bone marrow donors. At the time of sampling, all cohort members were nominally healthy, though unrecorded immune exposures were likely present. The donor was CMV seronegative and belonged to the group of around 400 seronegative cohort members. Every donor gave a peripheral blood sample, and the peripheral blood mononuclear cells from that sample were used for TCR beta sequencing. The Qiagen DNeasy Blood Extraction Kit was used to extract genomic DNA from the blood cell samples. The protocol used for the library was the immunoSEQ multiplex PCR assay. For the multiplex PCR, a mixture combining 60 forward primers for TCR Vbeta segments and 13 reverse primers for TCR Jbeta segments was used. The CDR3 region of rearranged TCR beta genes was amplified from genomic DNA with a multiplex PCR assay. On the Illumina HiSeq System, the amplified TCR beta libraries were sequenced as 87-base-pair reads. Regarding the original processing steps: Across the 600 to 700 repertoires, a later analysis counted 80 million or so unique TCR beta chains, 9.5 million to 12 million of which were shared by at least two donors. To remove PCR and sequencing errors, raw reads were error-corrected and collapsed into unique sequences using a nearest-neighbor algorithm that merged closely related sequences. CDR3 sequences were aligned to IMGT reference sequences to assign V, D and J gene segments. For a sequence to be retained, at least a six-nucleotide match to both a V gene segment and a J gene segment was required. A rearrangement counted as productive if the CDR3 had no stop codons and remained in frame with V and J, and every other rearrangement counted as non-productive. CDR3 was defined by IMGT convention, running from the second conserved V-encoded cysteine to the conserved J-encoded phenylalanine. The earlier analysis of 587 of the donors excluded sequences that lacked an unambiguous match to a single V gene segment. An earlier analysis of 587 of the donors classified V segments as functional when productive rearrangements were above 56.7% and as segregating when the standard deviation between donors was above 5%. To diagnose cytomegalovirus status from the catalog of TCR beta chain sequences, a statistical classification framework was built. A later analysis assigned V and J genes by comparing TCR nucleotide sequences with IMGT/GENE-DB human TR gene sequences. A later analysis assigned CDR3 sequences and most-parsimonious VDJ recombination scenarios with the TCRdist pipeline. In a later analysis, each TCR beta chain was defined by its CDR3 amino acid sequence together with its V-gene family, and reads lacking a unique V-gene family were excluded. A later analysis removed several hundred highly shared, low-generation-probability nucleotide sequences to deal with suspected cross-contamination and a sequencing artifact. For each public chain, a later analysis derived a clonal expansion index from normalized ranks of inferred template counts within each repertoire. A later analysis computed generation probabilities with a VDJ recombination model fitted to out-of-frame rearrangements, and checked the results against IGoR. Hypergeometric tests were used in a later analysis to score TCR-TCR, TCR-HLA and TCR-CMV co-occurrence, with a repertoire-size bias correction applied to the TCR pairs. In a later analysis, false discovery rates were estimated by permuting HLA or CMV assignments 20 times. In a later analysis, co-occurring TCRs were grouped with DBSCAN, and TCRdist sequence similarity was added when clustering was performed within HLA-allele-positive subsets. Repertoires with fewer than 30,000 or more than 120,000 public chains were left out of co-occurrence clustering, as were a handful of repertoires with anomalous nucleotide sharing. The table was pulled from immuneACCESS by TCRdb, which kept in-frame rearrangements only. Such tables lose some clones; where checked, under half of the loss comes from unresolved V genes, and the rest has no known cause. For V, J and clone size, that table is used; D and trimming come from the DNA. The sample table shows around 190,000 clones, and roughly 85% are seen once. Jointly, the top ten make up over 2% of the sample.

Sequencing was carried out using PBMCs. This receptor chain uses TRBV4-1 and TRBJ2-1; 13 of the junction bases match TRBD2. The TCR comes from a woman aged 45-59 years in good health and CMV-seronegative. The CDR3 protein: CASRLLAGGGNEQFF. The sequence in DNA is TGCGCCAGCAGGTTACTAGCGGGAGGGGGGAATGAGCAGTTCTTC.